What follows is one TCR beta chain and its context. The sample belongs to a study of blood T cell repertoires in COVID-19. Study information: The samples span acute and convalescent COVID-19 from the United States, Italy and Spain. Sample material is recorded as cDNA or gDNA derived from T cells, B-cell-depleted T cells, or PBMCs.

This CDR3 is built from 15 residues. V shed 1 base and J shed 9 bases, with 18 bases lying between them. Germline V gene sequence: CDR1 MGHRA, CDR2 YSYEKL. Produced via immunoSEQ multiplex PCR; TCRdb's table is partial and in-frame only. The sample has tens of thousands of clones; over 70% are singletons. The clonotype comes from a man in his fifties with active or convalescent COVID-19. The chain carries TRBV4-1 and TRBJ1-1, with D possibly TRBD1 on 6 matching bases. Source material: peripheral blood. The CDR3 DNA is TGCGCCAGCAGCCAAGCCCTCTACGGGACACCTCAAGCTTTCTTT. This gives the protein CASSQALYGTPQAFF.